This T cell receptor beta chain was identified in a study of blood T cell repertoires in COVID-19. On the study more broadly: Both acute and convalescent COVID-19 samples were obtained from the United States, Italy and Spain. Sources were T cells, B-cell-depleted T cells, or PBMCs; the material itself was cDNA or gDNA.

Germline V lookup: CDR1 SNHLY, CDR2 FYNNEI. The V end was cut by 4 bases, the J end by 8 bases, with 12 bases between. The CDR3 contains 14 residues. Profiled with immunoSEQ multiplex PCR; TCRdb holds only in-frame clones, not every one. This sample yields about 150,000 clones, of which approximately 80% are seen a single time; 12% belongs to the top ten. This receptor was obtained from an older woman with COVID-19, enrolled during active disease. The rearrangement uses TRBV2 and TRBJ1-6, with D perhaps matching TRBD1 (6 bases). Material: peripheral blood. For the CDR3, the DNA is TGTGCCAGCAGTGTTGGGGGGGCGCATTCACCCCTCCACTTT. Translated, it gives CASSVGGAHSPLHF.